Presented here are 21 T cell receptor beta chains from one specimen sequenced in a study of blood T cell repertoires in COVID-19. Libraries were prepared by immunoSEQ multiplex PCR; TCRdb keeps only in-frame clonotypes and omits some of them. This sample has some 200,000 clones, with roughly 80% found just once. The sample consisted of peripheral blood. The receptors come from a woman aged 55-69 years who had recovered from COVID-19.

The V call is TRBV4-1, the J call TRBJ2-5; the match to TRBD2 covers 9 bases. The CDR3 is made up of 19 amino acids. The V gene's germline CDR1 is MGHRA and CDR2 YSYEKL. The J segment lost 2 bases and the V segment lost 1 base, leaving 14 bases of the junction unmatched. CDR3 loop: CASSQVVLGAGGNQETQYF. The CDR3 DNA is TGCGCCAGCAGCCAAGTTGTTTTGGGAGCGGGGGGTAATCAAGAGACCCAGTACTTC.

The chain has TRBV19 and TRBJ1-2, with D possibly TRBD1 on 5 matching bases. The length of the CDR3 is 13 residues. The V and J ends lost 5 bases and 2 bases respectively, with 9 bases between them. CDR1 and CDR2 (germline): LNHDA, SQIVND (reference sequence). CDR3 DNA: TGTGCCAGTAGTGCACAGGTGAACTATGGCTACACCTTC. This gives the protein CASSAQVNYGYTF.

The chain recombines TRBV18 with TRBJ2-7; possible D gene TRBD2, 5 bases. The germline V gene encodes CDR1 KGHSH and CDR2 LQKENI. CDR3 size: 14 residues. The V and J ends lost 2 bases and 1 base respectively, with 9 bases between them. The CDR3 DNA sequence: TGTGCCAGCTCACCAACGGGGAGTTCCTACGAGCAGTACTTC. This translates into CASSPTGSSYEQYF.

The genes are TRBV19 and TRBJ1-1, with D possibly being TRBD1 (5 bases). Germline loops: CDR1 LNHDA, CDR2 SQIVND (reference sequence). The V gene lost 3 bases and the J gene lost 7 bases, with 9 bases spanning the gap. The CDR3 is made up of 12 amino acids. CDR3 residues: CASSIVDSEAFF. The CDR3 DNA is TGTGCCAGTAGTATCGTTGACAGTGAAGCTTTCTTT. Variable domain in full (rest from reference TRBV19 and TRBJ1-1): DGGITQSPKYLFRKEGQNVTLSCEQNLNHDAMYWYRQDPGQGLRLIYYSQIVNDFQKGDIAEGYSVSREKKESFPLTVTSAQKNPTAFYLCASSIVDSEAFFGQGTRLTVV.

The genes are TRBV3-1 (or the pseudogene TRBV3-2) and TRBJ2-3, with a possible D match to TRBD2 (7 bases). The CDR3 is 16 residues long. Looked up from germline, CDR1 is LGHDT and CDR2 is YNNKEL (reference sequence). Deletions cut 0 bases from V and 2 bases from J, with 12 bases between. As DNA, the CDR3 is TGTGCCAGCAGCCAAGATGGGGGGGCCCTCACAGATACGCAGTATTTT. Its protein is CASSQDGGALTDTQYF.

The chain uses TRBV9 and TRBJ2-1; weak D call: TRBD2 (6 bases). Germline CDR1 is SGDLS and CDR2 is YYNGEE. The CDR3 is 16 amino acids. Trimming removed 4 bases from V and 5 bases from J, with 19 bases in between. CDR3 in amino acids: CASSLGGASRNNEQFF. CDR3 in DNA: TGTGCCAGCAGCCTCGGGGGAGCTTCACGAAACAATGAGCAGTTCTTC.

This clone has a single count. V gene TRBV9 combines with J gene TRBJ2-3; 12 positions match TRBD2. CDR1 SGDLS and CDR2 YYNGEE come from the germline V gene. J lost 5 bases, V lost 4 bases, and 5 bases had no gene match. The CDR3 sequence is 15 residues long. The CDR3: CASSLAGGQGDTQYF. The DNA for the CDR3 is TGTGCCAGCAGCCTAGCGGGGGGGCAGGGAGATACGCAGTATTTT.

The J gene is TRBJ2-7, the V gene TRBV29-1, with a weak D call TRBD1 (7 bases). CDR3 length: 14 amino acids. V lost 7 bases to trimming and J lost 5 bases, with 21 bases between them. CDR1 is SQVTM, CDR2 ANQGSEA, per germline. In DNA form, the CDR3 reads TGCAGCGCTCGACGCGCAGGGGGGTTTGACGAGCAGTACTTC. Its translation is CSARRAGGFDEQYF.

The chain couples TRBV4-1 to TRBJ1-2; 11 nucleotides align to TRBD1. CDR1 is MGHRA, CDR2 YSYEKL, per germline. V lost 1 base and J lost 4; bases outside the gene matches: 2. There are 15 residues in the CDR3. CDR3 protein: CASSQGTGGPYGYTF. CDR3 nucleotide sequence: TGCGCCAGCAGCCAAGGGACAGGGGGCCCCTATGGCTACACCTTC.

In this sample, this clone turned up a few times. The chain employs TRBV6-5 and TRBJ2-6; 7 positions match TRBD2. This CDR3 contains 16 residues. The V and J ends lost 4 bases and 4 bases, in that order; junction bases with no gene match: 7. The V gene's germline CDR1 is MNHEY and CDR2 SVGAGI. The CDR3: CASSLGGAYGANVLTF. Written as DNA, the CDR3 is TGTGCCAGCAGTTTGGGAGGGGCGTACGGGGCCAACGTCCTGACTTTC.

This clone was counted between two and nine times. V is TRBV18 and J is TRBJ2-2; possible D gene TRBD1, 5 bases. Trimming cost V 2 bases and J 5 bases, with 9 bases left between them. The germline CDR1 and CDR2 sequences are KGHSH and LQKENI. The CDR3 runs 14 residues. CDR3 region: CASSPGAGTGELFF. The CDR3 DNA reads TGTGCCAGCTCACCAGGGGCCGGGACCGGGGAGCTGTTTTTT.

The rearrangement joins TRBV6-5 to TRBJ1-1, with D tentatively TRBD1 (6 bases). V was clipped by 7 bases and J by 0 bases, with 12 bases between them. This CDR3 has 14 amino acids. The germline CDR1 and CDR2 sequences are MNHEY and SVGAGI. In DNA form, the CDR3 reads TGTGCCAGCAATTCCGACAGGATGAACACTGAAGCTTTCTTT. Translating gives CASNSDRMNTEAFF.

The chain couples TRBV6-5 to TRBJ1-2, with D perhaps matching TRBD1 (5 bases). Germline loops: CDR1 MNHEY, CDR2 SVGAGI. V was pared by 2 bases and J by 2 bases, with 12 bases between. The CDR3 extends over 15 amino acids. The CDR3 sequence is CASSYVVTGNYGYTF. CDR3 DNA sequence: TGTGCCAGCAGTTACGTAGTTACAGGAAACTATGGCTACACCTTC.

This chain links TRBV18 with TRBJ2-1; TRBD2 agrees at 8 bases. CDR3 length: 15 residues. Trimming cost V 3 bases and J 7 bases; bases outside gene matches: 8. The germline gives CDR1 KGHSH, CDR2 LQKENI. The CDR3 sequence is CASSPRGGAKNEQFF. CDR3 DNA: TGTGCCAGCTCACCCCGGGGGGGGGCGAAAAATGAGCAGTTCTTC.

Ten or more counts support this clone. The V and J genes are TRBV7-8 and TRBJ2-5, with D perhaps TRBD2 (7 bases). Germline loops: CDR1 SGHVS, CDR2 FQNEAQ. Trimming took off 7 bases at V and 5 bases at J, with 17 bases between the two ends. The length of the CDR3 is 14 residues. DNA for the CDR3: TGTGCCAGCACCCTTAGGGGGGGGCGGGAGACCCAGTACTTC. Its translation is CASTLRGGRETQYF.

The CDR3 DNA reads TGTGCCAGCAGCGCCCGGGACAGCTATAACTATGGCTACACCTTC. It is translated as CASSARDSYNYGYTF. The chain has TRBV9 and TRBJ1-2; 7 bases agree with TRBD1. The V gene's germline CDR1 is SGDLS and CDR2 YYNGEE. Trimming removed 3 bases from V and 1 base from J; junction bases left unmatched: 6. This CDR3 is built from 15 residues. Variable domain in full (rest from reference TRBV9 and TRBJ1-2): DSGVTQTPKHLITATGQRVTLRCSPRSGDLSVYWYQQSLDQGLQFLIQYYNGEERAKGNILERFSAQQFPDLHSELNLSSLELGDSALYFCASSARDSYNYGYTFGSGTRLTVV.

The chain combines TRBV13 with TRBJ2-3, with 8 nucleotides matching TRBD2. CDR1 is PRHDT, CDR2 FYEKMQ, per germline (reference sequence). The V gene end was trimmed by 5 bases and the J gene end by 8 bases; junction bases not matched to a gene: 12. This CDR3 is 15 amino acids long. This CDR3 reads CASSPVRAGGRTQYF. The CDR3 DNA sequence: TGTGCCAGCAGCCCCGTCCGGGCGGGGGGTCGTACGCAGTATTTT.

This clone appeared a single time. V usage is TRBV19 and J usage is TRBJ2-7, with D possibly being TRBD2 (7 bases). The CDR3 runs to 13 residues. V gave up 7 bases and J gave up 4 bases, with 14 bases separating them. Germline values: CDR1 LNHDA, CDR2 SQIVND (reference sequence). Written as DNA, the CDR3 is TGTGCCAGTACCCAGAGGGGGGGATACGAGCAGTACTTC. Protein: CASTQRGGYEQYF.

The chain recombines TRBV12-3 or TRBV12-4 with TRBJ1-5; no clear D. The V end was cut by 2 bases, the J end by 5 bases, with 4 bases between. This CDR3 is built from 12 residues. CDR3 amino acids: CASSLRDQPQHF. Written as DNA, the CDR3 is TGTGCCAGCAGTTTACGAGATCAGCCCCAGCATTTT.

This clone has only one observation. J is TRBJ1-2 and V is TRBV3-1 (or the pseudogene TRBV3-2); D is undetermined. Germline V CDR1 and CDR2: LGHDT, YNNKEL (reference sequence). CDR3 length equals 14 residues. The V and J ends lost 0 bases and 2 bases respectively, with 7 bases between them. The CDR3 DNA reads TGTGCCAGCAGCCAAGACCGGGGAAACTATGGCTACACCTTC. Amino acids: CASSQDRGNYGYTF.

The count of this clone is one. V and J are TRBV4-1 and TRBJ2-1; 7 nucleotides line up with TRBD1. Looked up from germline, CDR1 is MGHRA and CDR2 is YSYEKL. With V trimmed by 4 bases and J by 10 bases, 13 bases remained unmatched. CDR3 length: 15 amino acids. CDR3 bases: TGCGCCAGCAGCCTGACGGATGACAGGGCCAGGGAGCAGTTCTTC. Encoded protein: CASSLTDDRAREQFF.